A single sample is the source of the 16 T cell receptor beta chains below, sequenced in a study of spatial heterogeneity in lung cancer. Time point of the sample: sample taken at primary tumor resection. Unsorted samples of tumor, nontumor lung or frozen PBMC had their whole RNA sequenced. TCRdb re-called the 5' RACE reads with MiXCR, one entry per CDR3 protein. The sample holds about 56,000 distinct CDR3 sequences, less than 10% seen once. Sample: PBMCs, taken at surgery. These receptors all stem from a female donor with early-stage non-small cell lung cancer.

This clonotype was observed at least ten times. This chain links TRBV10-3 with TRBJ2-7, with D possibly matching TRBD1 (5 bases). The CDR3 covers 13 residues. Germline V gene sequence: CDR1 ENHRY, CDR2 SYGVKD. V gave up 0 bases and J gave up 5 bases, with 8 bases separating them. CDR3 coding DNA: TGTGCCATCAGTGAGTCGGCAGGGCACGAGCAGTACGTC. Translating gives CAISESAGHEQYV.

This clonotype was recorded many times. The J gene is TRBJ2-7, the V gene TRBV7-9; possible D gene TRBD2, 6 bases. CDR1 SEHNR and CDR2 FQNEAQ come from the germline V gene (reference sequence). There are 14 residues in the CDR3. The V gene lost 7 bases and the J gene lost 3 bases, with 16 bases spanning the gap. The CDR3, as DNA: TGTGCCAGCAACCCGGACGGAGGGCACTACGAGCAGTACTTC. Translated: CASNPDGGHYEQYF. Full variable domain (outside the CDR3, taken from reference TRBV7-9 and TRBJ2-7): DTGVSQNPRHKITKRGQNVTFRCDPISEHNRLYWYRQTLGQGPEFLTYFQNEAQLEKSRLLSDRFSAERPKGSFSTLEIQRTEQGDSAMYLCASNPDGGHYEQYFGPGTRLTVT.

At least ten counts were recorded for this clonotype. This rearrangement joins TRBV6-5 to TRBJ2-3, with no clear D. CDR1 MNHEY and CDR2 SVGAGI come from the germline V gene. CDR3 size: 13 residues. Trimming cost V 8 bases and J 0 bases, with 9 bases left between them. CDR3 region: CASGRPSTDTQYF. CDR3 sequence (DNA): TGTGCCAGCGGACGGCCTAGCACAGATACGCAGTATTTT.

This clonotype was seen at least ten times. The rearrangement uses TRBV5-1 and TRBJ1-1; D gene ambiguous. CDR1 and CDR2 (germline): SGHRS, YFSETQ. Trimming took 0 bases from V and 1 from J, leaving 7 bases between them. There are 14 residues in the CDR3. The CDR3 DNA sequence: TGCGCCAGCAGCTTGGAGTCGGCGAACACTGAAGCTTTCTTT. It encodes CASSLESANTEAFF.

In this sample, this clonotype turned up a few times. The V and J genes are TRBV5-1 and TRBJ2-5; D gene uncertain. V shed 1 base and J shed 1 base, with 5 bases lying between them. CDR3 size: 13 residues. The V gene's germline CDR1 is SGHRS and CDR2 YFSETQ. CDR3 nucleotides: TGCGCCAGCAGCTTGCATTCCCAAGAGACCCAGTACTTC. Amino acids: CASSLHSQETQYF.

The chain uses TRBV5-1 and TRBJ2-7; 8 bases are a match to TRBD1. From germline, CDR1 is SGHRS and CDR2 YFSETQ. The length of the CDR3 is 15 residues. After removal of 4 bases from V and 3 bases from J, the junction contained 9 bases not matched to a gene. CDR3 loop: CASSPDRGGGYEQYF. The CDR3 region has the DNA TGCGCCAGCAGCCCCGACAGGGGAGGCGGCTACGAGCAGTACTTC.

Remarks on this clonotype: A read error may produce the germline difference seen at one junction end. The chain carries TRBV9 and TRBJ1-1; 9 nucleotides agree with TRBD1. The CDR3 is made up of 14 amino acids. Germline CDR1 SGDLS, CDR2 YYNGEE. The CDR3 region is CASSETGTGFGALF. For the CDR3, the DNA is TGTGCCAGCAGCGAGACCGGGACAGGGTTTGGAGCTCTCTTT. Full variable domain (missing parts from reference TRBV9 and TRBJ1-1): DSGVTQTPKHLITATGQRVTLRCSPRSGDLSVYWYQQSLDQGLQFLIQYYNGEERAKGNILERFSAQQFPDLHSELNLSSLELGDSALYFCASSETGTGFGALFGQGTRLTVV.

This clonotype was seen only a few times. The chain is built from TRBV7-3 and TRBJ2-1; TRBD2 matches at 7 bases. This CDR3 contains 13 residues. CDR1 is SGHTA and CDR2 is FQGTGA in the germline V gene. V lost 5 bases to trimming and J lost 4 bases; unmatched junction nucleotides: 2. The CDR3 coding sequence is TGTGCCAGCAGCCGGGGGGTTTACAATGAGCAGTTCTTC. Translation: CASSRGVYNEQFF.

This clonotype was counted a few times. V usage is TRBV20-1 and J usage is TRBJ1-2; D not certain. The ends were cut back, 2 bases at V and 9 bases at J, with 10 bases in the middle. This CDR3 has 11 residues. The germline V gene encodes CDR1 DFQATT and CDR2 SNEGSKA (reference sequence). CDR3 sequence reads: CSARPSGSYTF. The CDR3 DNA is TGCAGTGCTAGACCGTCCGGGAGCTACACCTTC.

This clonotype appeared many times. Written as DNA, the CDR3 is TGTGCCAGCAGCGCACGACAGGGAATTGTTGATACGCAGTATTTT. This gives the protein CASSARQGIVDTQYF. This chain links TRBV9 with TRBJ2-3, with TRBD1 matching 7 bases. The ends lost 3 bases at V and 6 bases at J; junction bases unmatched: 10. Germline-derived CDR1 and CDR2 are SGDLS and YYNGEE. This CDR3 comprises 15 residues.

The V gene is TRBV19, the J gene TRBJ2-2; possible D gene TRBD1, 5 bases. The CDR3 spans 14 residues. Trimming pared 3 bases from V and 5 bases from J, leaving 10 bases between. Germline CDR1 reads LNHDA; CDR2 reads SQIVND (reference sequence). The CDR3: CASSIRVGTGELFF. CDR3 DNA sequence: TGTGCCAGTAGTATCAGGGTAGGAACCGGGGAGCTGTTTTTT.

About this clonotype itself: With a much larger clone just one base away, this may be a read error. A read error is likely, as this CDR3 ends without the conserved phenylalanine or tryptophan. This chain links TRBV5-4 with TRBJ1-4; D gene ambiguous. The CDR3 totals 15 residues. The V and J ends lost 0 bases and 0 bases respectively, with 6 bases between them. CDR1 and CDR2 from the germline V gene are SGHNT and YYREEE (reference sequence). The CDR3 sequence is CASSLGGTTNEKLFL. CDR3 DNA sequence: TGTGCCAGCAGCTTGGGCGGTACAACTAATGAAAAACTGTTTTTA.

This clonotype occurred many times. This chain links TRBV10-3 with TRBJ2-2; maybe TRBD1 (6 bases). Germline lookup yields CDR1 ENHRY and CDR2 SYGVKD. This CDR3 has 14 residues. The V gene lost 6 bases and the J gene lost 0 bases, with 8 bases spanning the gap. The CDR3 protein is CAIRGHSNTGELFF. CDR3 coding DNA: TGTGCCATCAGGGGACATTCGAACACCGGGGAGCTGTTTTTT.

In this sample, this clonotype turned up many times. The CDR3 DNA is TGTGCCAGCAGCATAGGGCGGGGGAATAATTCACCCCTCCACTTT. This encodes CASSIGRGNNSPLHF. The rearrangement joins TRBV7-9 to TRBJ1-6, with D perhaps matching TRBD1 (5 bases). Germline V gives CDR1 SEHNR, CDR2 FQNEAQ (reference sequence). The CDR3 spans 15 residues. V was pared by 5 bases and J by 5 bases, with 13 bases between.

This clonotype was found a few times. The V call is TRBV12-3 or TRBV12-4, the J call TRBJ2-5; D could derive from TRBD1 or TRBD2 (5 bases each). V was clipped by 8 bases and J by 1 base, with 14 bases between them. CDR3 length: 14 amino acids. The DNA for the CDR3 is TGTGCCAGCGGAGCCCCGGGACGCCAAGAGACCCAGTACTTC. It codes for CASGAPGRQETQYF.

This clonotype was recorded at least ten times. CDR3 residues: CASSQDVAGNTDTQYF. The DNA for the CDR3 is TGTGCCAGCAGCCAAGATGTAGCGGGGAACACAGATACGCAGTATTTT. V gene TRBV3-1 combines with J gene TRBJ2-3, with 8 bases fitting TRBD2. The CDR3 is made up of 16 amino acids. Germline V lookup: CDR1 LGHDT, CDR2 YNNKEL (reference sequence). The junction had 4 bases not matched to a gene; V was cut back by 0 bases and J by 2 bases.